This T cell receptor beta chain originates from a study of T cells expressing NK-cell markers. The CDR3 is 17 residues long. Germline values: CDR1 MDHEN, CDR2 SYDVKM. TCRdb reprocessed the 5' RACE reads and stores each CDR3 protein as one record, lacking DNA. Seen in this sample are 500,000 or so distinct CDR3 sequences; the ten most common clones hold roughly 3.5%. This chain connects TRBV28 to TRBJ1-2. This sequence was found in a man between 18 and 29 years old in good health. Sequencing was done on a sample of blood T cells: a sorted CD56 or NKG2C T cell subset, CD4+ or CD8+ T cells, or bulk PBMC T cells (not recorded which). This chain's CDR3 is CAIKPLSQGSSRYGYTF.